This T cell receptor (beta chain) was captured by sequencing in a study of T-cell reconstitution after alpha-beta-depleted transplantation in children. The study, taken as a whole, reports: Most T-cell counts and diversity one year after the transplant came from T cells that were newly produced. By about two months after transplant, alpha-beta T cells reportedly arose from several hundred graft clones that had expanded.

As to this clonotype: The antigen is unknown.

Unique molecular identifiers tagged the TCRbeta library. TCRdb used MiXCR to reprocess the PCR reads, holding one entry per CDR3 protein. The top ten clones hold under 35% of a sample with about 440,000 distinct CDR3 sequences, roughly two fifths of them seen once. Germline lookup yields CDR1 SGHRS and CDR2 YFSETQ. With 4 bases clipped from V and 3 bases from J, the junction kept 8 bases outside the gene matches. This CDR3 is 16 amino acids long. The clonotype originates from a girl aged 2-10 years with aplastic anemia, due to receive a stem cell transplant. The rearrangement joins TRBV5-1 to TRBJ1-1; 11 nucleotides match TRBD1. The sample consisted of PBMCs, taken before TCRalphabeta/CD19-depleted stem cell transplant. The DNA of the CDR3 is TGCGCCAGCAGCCCCGGACAGGGGGCGCGTGACACTGAAGCTTTCTTT. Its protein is CASSPGQGARDTEAFF.